These T cell receptor beta chains were read from a single sample in a study of OX40 agonist ivuxolimab in advanced cancers. TCRdb's table, derived via immunoSEQ multiplex PCR, lists solely in-frame clones and lacks some. The sample carries around 24,000 clones, 70% to 90% recorded once. The sequencing here drew on CD4+ or CD8+ T cells sorted from blood, taken in a trial of the OX40 agonist ivuxolimab. The receptors here all came from an adult with an advanced solid tumor such as melanoma, head and neck, liver or kidney cancer. Both conserved end residues are trimmed from each CDR3.

TRBJ2-5 TRBV5-4 ASSLGRGQETQY
TRBJ2-7 TRBV28 ASSAPPGAYYEQY
TRBJ1-4 TRBV2 ASSEEQNEKLF
TRBJ1-5 TRBV5-1 ASSLPDGNQPQH
TRBJ2-7 TRBV15 ATSRELAGAPYEQY
TRBJ2-7 TRBV5-1 ASSTSGTGGLQQY
TRBJ2-3 TRBV11-2 ASSHIPGPPPGFADTQY
TRBJ1-1 TRBV4-1 ASSLGQDQRTEAF
TRBJ2-1 TRBV7-2 ASSFSSGGLNEQF
TRBJ1-1 TRBV6-5 ASSYKGGSNTEAF
TRBJ1-5 TRBV28 ASSFLTDNQPQH
TRBJ1-2 TRBV5-1 ASSLGGLDGYT
TRBJ2-6 TRBV27 ASRPSGANVLT
TRBJ2-7 TRBV9 ASSVANSSPYEQY
TRBJ2-7 TRBV11-1 ASSLVGSSYEQY
TRBJ1-6 TRBV30 AWSQGGYLYNSPLH
TRBJ2-2 TRBV9 ASSVVGDTGELF
TRBJ2-7 TRBV25-1 ASSSTSTWQY
TRBJ2-7 TRBV11-3 ASSPPRGGSSYEQY
TRBJ1-1 TRBV27 ASSLWRDTEAF
TRBJ1-1 TRBV15 ATSRDPGAMNTEAF
TRBJ2-3 TRBV7-2 ASSLSGGGGDTQY
TRBJ1-2 TRBV11-3 ASRYDTGTSGYT
TRBJ1-2 TRBV2 ASLGANYGYT
TRBJ1-5 TRBV2 ASRMAGQPQH
TRBJ2-2 TRBV11-3 ASRPQGLNTGELF
TRBJ2-4 TRBV11-3 ASSLWGGEGKNIQY
TRBJ1-5 TRBV15 ATSRALHQPQH
TRBJ2-7 TRBV10-3 AISGLAGGNEQY
TRBJ2-2 TRBV5-6 ASSLLRGMNTGELF
TRBJ1-2 TRBV4-1 ASSQEGDRGSGYT
TRBJ2-7 TRBV10-3 AITDGLAGVYEQY
TRBJ2-7 TRBV9 ASSPHGTEQY
TRBJ1-5 TRBV19 ASSRRIRGDSNQPQH
TRBJ1-3 TRBV9 ASSPLGTGENTIY
TRBJ2-7 TRBV11-2 ASSPKTGSYEQY
TRBJ1-2 TRBV30 AWSPLKLVGRWDGYT
TRBJ2-7 TRBV11-2 ASLLGYEQY
TRBJ1-2 TRBV23-1 ASSLNRYGGWSDYGYT
TRBJ2-1 TRBV11-3 ASSTTRYNEQF
TRBJ2-1 TRBV11-2 ASSLGQGAYEQF
TRBJ2-7 TRBV9 ASSVAGRGGEQY
TRBJ2-3 TRBV6-5 ASSGGGGGADTQY
TRBJ2-1 TRBV11-3 ASSLGGQGGWEQF
TRBJ2-5 TRBV4-2 ASSQGLSQETQY
TRBJ2-1 TRBV7-9 ASSWGQGRYNEQF
TRBJ2-3 TRBV5-5 ASSSGGAVLDTQY
TRBJ2-7 TRBV4-1 ASSHAMGTRPYEQY
TRBJ2-1 TRBV4-3 ASSQYGNNEQF
TRBJ2-5 TRBV28 ASSVRRIQETQY
TRBJ2-1 TRBV13 ASSSGLAGVYDEQF
TRBJ2-7 TRBV29-1 SVEGGGSSYEQY
TRBJ2-1 TRBV7-9 ASSLPSSASSYNEQF
TRBJ2-5 TRBV5-1 ASKQAGVYETQY
TRBJ2-7 TRBV10-1 ASSETGISYEQY
TRBJ2-7 TRBV28 ASSSGTSGIYEQY
TRBJ2-7 TRBV7-2 ASSLPSGGDEQY
TRBJ2-1 TRBV6-1 ASSELAGGYNEQF
TRBJ2-7 TRBV7-9 ASSYLAGGPTEQY
TRBJ2-1 TRBV10-1 ASSESGINEQF